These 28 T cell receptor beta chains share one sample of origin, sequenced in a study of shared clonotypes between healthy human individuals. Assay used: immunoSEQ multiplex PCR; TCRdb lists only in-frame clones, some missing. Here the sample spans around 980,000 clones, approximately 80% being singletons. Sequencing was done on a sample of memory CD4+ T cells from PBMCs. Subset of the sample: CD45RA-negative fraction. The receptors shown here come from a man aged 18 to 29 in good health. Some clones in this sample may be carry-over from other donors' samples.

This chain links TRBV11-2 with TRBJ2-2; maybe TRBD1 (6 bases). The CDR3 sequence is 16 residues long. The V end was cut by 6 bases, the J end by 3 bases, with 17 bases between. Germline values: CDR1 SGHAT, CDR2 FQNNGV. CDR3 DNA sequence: TGTGCCAGCAGTAGTCTTAACAGGGTGGACACCGGGGAGCTGTTTTTT. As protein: CASSSLNRVDTGELFF.

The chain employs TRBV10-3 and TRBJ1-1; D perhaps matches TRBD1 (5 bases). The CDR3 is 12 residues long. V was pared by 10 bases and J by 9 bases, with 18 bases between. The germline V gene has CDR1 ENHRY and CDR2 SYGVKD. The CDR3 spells CATTRDSGKAFF. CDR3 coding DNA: TGTGCCACTACACGGGACTCCGGTAAAGCTTTCTTT.

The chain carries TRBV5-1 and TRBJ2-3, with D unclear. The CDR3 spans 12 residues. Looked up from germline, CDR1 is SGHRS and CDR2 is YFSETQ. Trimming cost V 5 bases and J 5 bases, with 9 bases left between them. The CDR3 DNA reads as TGCGCCAGCAGTGAAATGGGAGATACGCAGTATTTT. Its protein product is CASSEMGDTQYF.

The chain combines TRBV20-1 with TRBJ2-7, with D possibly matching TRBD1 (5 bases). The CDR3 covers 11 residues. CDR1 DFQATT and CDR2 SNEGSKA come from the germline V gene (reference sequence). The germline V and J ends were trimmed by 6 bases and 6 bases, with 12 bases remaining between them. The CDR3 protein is CSASTGFEQYF. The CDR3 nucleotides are TGCAGTGCAAGTACAGGTTTCGAGCAGTACTTC.

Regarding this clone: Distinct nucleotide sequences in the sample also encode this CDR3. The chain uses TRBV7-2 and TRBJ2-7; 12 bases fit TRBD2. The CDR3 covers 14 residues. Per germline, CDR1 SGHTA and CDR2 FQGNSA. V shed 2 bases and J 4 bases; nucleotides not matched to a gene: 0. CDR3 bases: TGTGCCAGCAGCTTACTAGCGGGAGGGTACGAGCAGTACTTC. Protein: CASSLLAGGYEQYF.

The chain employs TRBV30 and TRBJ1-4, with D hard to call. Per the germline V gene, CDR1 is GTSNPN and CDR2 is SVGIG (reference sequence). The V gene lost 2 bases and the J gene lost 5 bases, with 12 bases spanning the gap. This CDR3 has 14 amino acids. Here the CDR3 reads CAWSPGQGNEKLFF. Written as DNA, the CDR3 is TGTGCCTGGAGTCCGGGTCAAGGAAATGAAAAACTGTTTTTT.

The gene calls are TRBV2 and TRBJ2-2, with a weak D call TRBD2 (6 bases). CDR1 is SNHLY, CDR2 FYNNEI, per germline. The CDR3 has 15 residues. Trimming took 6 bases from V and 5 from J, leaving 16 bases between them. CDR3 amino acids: CASRTGLEGTGELFF. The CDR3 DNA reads TGTGCCAGCAGGACGGGACTGGAGGGGACCGGGGAGCTGTTTTTT.

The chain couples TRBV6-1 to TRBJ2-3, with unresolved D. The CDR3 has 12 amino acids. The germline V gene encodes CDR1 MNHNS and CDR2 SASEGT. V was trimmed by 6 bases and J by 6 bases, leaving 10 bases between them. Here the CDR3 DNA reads TGTGCCAGCAGCATTCGTAGTGATACGCAGTATTTT. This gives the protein CASSIRSDTQYF.

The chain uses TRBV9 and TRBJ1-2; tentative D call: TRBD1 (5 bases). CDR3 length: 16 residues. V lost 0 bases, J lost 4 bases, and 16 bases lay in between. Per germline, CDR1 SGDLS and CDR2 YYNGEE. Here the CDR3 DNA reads TGTGCCAGCAGCGTAGATTTGGCCAGCCAGGGCTATGGCTACACCTTC. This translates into CASSVDLASQGYGYTF.

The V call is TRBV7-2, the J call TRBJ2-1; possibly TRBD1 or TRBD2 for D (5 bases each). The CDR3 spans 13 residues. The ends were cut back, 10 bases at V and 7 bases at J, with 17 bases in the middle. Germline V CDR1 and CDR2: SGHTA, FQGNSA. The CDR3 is CATTGPTVNEQFF. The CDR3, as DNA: TGTGCCACTACGGGGCCCACGGTAAATGAGCAGTTCTTC.

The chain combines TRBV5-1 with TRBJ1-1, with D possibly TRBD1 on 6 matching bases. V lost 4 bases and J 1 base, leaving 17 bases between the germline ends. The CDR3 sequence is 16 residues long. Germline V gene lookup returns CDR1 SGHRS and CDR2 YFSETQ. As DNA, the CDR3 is TGCGCCAGCAGCCCCAGCCCGAGGGGGGGGAACACTGAAGCTTTCTTT. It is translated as CASSPSPRGGNTEAFF.

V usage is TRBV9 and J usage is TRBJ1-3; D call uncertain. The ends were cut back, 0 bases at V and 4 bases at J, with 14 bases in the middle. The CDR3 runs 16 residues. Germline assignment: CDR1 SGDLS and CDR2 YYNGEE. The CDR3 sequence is CASSVAPAANGNTIYF. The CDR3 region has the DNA TGTGCCAGCAGCGTAGCTCCGGCAGCCAACGGAAACACCATATATTTT. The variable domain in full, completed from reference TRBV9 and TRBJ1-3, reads DSGVTQTPKHLITATGQRVTLRCSPRSGDLSVYWYQQSLDQGLQFLIQYYNGEERAKGNILERFSAQQFPDLHSELNLSSLELGDSALYFCASSVAPAANGNTIYFGEGSWLTVV.

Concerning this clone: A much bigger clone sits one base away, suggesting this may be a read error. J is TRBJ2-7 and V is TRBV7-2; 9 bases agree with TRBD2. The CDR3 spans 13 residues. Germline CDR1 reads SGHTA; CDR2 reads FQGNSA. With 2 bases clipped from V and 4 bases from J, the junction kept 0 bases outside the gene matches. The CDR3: CASSLLAGYEQYF. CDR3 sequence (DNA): TGTGCCAGCAGCTTACTAGCGGGATACGAGCAGTACTTC.

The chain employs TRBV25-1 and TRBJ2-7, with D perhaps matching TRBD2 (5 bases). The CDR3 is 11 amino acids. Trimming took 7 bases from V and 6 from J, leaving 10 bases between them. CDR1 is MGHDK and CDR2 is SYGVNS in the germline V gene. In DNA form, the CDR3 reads TGTGCCAGCACTCGAGGGCTCGAGCAGTACTTC. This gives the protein CASTRGLEQYF.

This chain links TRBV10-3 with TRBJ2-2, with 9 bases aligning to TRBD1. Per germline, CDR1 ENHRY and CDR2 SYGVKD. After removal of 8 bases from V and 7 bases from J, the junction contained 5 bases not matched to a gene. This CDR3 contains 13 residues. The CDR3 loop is CAIAQGAGGELFF. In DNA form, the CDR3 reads TGTGCCATCGCACAGGGGGCCGGCGGGGAGCTGTTTTTT.

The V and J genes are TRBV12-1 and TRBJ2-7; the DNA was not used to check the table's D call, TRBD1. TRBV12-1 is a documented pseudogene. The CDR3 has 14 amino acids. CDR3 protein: CASSLNRDKHEQYF. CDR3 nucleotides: TGTGCCAGCAGCTTGAACAGGGACAAGCACGAGCAGTACTTC.

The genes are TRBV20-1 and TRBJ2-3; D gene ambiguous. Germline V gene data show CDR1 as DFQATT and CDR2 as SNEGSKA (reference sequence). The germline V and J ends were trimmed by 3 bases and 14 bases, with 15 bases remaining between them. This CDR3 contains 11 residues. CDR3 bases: TGCAGTGCTAGTTCCCTCACGCAGCCGTATTTT. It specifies CSASSLTQPYF.

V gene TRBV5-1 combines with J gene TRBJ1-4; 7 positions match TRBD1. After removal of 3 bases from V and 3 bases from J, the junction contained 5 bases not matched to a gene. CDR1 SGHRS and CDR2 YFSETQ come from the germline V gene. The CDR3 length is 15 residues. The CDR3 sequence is CASSWGTEPNEKLFF. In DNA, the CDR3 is TGCGCCAGCAGCTGGGGGACAGAACCTAATGAAAAACTGTTTTTT.

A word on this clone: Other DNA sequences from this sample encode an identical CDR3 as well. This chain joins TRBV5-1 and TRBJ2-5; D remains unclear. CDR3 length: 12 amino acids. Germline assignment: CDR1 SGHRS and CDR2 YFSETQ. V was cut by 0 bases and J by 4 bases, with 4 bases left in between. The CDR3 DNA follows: TGCGCCAGCAGCTTGGGGTTAGAGACCCAGTACTTC. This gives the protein CASSLGLETQYF.

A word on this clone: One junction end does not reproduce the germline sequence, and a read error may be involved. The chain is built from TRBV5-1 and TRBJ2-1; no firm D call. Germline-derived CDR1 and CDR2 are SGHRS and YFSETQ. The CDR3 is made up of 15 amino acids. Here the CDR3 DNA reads TGCGCCAGCAGTTTGGTGACAAATAGGTACAATGAGCAGTTCTTC. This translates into CASSLVTNRYNEQFF.

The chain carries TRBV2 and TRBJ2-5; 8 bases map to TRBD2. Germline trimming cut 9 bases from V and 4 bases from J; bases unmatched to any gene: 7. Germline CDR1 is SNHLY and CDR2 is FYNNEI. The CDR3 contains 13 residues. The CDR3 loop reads CASAREGRETQYF. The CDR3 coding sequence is TGTGCCAGTGCCCGGGAGGGGAGAGAGACCCAGTACTTC.

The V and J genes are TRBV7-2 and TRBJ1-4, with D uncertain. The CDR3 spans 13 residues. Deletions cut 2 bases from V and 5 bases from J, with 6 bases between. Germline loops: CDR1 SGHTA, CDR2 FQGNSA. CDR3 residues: CASSLRQNEKLFF. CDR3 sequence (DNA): TGTGCCAGCAGCTTAAGGCAGAATGAAAAACTGTTTTTT.

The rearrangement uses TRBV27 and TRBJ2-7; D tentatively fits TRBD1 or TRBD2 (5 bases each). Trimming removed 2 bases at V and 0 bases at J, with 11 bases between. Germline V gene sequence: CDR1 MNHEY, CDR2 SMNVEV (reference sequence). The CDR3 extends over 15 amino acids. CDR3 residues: CASSLRGTSSYEQYF. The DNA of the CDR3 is TGTGCCAGCAGTTTACGGGGCACTAGCTCCTACGAGCAGTACTTC.

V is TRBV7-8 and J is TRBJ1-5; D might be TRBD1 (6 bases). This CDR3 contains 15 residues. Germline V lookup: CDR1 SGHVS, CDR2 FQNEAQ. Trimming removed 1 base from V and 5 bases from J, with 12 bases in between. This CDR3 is CASSLGRTADQPQHF. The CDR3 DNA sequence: TGTGCCAGCAGCTTAGGCCGGACAGCCGATCAGCCCCAGCATTTT. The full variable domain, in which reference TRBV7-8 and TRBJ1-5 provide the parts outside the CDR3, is GAGVSQSPRYKVAKRGQDVALRCDPISGHVSLFWYQQALGQGPEFLTYFQNEAQLDKSGLPSDRFFAERPEGSVSTLKIQRTQQEDSAVYLCASSLGRTADQPQHFGDGTRLSIL.

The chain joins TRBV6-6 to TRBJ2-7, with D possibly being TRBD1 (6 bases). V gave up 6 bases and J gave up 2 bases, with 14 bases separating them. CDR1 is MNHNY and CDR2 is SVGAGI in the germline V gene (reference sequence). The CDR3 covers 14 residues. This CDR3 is CASRGAEPPYEQYF. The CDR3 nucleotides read TGTGCCAGCAGGGGGGCGGAACCCCCCTACGAGCAGTACTTC.

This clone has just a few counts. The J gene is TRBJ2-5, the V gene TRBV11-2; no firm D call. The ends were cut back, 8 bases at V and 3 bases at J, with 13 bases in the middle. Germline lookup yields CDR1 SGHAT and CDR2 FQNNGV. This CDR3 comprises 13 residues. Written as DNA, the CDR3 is TGTGCCAGCGGCAATATAAGGGAAGAGACCCAGTACTTC. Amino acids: CASGNIREETQYF.

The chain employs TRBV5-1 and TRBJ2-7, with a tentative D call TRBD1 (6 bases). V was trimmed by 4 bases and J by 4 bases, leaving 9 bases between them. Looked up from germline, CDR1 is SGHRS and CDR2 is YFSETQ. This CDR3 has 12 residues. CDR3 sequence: CASSEDRYEQYF. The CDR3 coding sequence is TGCGCCAGCAGCGAGGACAGATACGAGCAGTACTTC.

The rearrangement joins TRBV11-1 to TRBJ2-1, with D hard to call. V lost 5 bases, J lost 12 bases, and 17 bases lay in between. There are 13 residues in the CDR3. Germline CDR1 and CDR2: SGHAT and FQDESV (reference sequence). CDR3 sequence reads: CASSPHAAFGQFF. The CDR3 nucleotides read TGTGCCAGCAGCCCCCACGCAGCCTTCGGGCAGTTCTTC.